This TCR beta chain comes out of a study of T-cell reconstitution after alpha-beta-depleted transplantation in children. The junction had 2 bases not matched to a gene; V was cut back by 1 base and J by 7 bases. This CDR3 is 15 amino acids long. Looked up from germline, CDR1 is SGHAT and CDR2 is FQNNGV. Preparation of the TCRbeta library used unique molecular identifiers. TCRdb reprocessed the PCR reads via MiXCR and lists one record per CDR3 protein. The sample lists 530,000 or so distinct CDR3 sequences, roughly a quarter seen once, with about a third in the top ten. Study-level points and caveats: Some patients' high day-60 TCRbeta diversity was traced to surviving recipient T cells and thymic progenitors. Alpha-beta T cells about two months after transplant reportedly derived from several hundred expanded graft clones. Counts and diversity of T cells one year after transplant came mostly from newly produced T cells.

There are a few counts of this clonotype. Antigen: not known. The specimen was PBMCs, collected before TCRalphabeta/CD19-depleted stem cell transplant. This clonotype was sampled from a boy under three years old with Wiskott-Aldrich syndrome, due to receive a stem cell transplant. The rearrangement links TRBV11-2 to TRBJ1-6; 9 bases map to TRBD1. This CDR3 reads CASSLVGTGNSPLHF. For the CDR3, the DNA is TGTGCCAGCAGCTTAGTCGGGACAGGGAATTCACCCCTCCACTTT.